This paragraph reports one T cell receptor beta chain. The antigen this receptor binds is unknown. Nothing much larger sits one base from this clone, and base qualities are not available. This sample is part of a study of T-cell memory formation after mild COVID-19 (dated by TCRdb to the early 2020s). At the level of the whole study: Most TCR sequence clusters were specific to one of the two donors. Longitudinal TCRalpha and TCRbeta repertoire sequencing tracked T-cell clones expanding and contracting after mild COVID-19 in two donors. The cohort was made up of two young adult volunteers, one female and one male, who were previously healthy.

What the authors observed across the whole study: From day 15 to 85, contracting clones showed balanced CD4/CD8 phenotypes, whereas a second wave of clones that expanded from day 15 to 37 leaned towards CD4+. Only two mild cases were covered by the study, and larger cohorts that include severe cases with pre-infection samples were considered necessary. Contracting CD4+ clones were found mainly in CM and EM memory subsets, while CD8+ clones were enriched in EMRA. SARS-CoV-2 specificity of the second-wave clones peaking on day 37 was not confirmed. Some responding clones were found in pre-infection memory, which suggests that pre-existing cross-reactive memory T cells took part in the SARS-CoV-2 response.

Ficoll-Paque density gradient centrifugation was used to isolate PBMCs. Instrument used: Illumina NovaSeq 6000. TCRalpha and TCRbeta cDNA libraries were constructed by 5'RACE with constant-segment primers, with sample barcodes and unique molecular identifiers being introduced. Trizol reagent was used to extract RNA from every sample. The libraries were amplified in two PCR steps, and the second step added a second sample barcode and Illumina TruSeq adapters. The libraries were sequenced on an Illumina NovaSeq using 2 x 150 bp paired-end reads. Per the source publication's procedure: Reads were demultiplexed and collapsed into UMI-guided consensus sequences with migec v1.2.7. Using mixcr v2.1.11, UMI consensuses were aligned to TRA and TRB V and J templates and then assembled into clonotypes. A clonotype was counted as expanded or contracted only if both edgeR and NoisET called the change significant, with noise models trained on biological replicates. edgeR calls used a false discovery rate-adjusted p below 0.01 and a log2 fold-change threshold of 1. PCA with hierarchical clustering of max-normalized trajectories of the 1000 most abundant clonotypes was used as exploratory dynamics analysis. Separately sequenced CD4+ and CD8+ repertoires were used to assign a CD4 or CD8 phenotype to each responding clone. TCRdb reprocessed the public reads (quality trimming at Q25 with fastp, clone calling with MiXCR) and kept in-frame beta chains. For every CDR3 protein sequence, its rows merge into one entry that carries the most common genes and DNA. TCRdb, not the original authors, processed these V and J calls. In this sample the table shows around 390,000 distinct CDR3 sequences, 15% to 20% of which occur a single time. Roughly a fifth of the sample is in the top ten clones.

Its CDR3 holds 16 amino acids, cysteine through phenylalanine. Only CDR3 DNA remains: 48 bases, in frame from the first base. V drops 6 bases and J drops 4 bases, leaving 21 bases in between. The germline V gene encodes CDR1 SNHLY and CDR2 FYNNEI. Here the chain combines TRBV2 and TRBJ1-2; 6 matching bases give a weak D call of TRBD1. Sequencing used PBMCs or a T cell subset sorted from them (not recorded which). The clonotype originates from a young man who had mild COVID-19 (a few samples of this study predate the infection). The sample titles of this study are shuffled in the database, so cell type and time point are left out; the donor was told from shared clones. The DNA sequence is as follows: TGTGCCAGCAGCGCCCCTCGGGGGCAGGGGAGCTATGGCTACACCTTC. It specifies CASSAPRGQGSYGYTF.